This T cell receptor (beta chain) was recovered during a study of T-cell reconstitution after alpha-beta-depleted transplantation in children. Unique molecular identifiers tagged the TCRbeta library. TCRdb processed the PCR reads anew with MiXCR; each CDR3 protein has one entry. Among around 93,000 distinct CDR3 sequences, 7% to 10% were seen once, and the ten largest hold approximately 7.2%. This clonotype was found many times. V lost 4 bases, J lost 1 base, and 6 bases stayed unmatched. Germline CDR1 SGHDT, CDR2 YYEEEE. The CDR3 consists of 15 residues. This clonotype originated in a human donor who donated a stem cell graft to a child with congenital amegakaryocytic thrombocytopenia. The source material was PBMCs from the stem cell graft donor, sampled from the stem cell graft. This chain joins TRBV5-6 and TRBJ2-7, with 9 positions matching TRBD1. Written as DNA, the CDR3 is TGTGCCAGCAGCGGTCTGGGACAGGGTTCCTACGAGCAGTACTTC. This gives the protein CASSGLGQGSYEQYF. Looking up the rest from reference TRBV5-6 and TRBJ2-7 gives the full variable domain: DAGVTQSPTHLIKTRGQQVTLRCSPKSGHDTVSWYQQALGQGPQFIFQYYEEEERQRGNFPDRFSGHQFPNYSSELNVNALLLGDSALYLCASSGLGQGSYEQYFGPGTRLTVT.